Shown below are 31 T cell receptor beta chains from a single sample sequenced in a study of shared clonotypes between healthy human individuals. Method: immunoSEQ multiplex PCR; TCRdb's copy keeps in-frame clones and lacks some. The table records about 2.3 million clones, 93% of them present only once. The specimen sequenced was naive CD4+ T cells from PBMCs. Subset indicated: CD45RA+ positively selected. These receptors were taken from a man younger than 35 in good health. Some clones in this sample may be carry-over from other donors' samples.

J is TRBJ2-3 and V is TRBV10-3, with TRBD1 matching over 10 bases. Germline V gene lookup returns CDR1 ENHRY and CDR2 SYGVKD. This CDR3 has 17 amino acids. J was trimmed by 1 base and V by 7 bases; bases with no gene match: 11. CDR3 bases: TGTGCCATCACTTCCGGGACAGGGGCCTCGGGCACAGATACGCAGTATTTT. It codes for CAITSGTGASGTDTQYF.

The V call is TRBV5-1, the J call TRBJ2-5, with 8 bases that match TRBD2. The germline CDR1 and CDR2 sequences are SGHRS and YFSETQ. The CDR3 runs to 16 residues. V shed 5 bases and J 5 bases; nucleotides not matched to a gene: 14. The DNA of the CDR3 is TGCGCCAGCAGTACTAGCGGTAACGGCCGAGGGGAGACCCAGTACTTC. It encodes CASSTSGNGRGETQYF.

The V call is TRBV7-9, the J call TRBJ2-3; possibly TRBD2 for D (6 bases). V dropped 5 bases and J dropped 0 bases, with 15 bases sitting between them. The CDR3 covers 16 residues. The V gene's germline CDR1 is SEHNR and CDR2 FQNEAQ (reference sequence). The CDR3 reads CASSRQTSRSTDTQYF. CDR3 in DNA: TGTGCCAGCAGCCGCCAGACTAGTCGCAGCACAGATACGCAGTATTTT.

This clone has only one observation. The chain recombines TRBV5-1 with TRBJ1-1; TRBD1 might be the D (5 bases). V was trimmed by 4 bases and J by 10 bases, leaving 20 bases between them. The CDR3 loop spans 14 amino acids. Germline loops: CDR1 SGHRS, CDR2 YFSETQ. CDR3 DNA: TGCGCCAGCAGCGTAGACCGGGACCCTGGGGGAGCTTTCTTT. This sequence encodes CASSVDRDPGGAFF. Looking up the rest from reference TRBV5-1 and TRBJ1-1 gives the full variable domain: KAGVTQTPRYLIKTRGQQVTLSCSPISGHRSVSWYQQTPGQGLQFLFEYFSETQRNKGNFPGRFSGRQFSNSRSEMNVSTLELGDSALYLCASSVDRDPGGAFFGQGTRLTVV.

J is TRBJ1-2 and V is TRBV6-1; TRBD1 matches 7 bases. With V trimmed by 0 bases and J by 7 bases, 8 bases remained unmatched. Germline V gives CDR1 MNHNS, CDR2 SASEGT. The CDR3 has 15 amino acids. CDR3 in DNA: TGTGCCAGCAGTGAAGCGGTATGGACAGGTTCTGGCTACACCTTC. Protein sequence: CASSEAVWTGSGYTF.

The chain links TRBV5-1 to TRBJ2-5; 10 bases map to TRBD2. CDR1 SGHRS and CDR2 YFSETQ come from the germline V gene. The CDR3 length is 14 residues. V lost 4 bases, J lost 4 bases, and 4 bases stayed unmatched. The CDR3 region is CASSLGTSAETQYF. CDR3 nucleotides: TGCGCCAGCAGCCTAGGGACTAGCGCAGAGACCCAGTACTTC.

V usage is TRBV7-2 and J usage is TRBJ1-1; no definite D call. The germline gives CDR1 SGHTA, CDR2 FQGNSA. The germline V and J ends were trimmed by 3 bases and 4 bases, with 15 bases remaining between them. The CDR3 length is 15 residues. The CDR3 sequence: CASSFSGLAGTEAFF. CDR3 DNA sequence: TGTGCCAGCAGCTTCTCGGGTTTGGCGGGCACTGAAGCTTTCTTT.

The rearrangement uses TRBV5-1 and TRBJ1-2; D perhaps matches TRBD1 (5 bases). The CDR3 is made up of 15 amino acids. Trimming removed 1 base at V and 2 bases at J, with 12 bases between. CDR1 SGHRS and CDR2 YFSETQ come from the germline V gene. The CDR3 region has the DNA TGCGCCAGCAGCTTGAGCCCTCAGGGCAACTATGGCTACACCTTC. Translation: CASSLSPQGNYGYTF. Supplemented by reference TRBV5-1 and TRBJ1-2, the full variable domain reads KAGVTQTPRYLIKTRGQQVTLSCSPISGHRSVSWYQQTPGQGLQFLFEYFSETQRNKGNFPGRFSGRQFSNSRSEMNVSTLELGDSALYLCASSLSPQGNYGYTFGSGTRLTVV.

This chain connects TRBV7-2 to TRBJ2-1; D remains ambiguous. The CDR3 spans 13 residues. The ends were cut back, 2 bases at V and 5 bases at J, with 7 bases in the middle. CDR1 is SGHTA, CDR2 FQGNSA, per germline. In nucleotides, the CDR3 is TGTGCCAGCAGCTTACAAGGCCACAATGAGCAGTTCTTC. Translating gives CASSLQGHNEQFF.

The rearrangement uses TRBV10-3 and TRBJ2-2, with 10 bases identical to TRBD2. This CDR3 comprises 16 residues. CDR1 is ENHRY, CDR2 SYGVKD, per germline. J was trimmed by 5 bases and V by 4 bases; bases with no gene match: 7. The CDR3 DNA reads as TGTGCCATCAGTGGAAACATAGCGGGAGGAACCGGGGAGCTGTTTTTT. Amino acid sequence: CAISGNIAGGTGELFF.

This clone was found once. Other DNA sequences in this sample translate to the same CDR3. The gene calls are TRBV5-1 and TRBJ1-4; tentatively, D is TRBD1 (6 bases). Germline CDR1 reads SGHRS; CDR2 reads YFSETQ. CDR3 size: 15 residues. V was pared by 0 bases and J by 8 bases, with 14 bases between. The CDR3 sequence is CASSLVGQGGEKLFF. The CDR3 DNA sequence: TGCGCCAGCAGCTTGGTGGGACAAGGGGGAGAAAAACTGTTTTTT.

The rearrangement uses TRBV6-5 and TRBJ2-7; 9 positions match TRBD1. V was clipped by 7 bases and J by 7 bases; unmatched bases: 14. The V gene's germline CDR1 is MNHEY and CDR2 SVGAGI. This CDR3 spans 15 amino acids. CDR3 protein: CASTIQYRGQREQYF. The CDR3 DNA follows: TGTGCCAGCACCATACAATACAGGGGGCAGCGGGAGCAGTACTTC.

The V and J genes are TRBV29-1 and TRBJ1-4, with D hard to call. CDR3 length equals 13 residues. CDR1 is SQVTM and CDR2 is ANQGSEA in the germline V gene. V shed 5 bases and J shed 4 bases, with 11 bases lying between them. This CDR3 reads CSVRKGYNEKLFF. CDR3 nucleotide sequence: TGCAGCGTTCGTAAGGGATATAATGAAAAACTGTTTTTT.

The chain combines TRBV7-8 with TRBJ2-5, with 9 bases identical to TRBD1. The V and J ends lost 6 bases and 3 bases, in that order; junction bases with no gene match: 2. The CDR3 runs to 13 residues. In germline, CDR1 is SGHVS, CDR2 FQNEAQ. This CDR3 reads CASSGDREETQYF. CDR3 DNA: TGTGCCAGCAGTGGGGACAGGGAAGAGACCCAGTACTTC.

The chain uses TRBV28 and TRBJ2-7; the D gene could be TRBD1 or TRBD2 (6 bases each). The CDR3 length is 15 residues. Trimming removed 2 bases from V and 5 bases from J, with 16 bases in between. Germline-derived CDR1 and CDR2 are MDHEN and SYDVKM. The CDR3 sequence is CASSLGGRIKDEQYF. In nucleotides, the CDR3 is TGTGCCAGCAGTTTAGGGGGGCGAATAAAAGACGAGCAGTACTTC.

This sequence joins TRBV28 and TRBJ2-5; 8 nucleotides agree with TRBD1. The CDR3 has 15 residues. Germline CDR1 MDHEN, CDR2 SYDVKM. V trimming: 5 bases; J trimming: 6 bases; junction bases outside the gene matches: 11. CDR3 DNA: TGTGCCAGCAGTCGCGCCGGGACAGGTGGGAAGACCCAGTACTTC. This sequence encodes CASSRAGTGGKTQYF.

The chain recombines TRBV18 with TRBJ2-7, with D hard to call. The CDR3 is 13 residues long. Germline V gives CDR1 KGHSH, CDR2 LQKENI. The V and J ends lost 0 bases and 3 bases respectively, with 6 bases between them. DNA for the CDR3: TGTGCCAGCTCACCACCAGGGAACTACGAGCAGTACTTC. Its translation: CASSPPGNYEQYF.

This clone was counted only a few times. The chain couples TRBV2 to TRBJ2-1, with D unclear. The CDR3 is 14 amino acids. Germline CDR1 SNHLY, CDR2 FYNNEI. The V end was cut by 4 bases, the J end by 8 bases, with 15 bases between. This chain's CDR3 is CASSVALSPDEQFF. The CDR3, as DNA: TGTGCCAGCAGTGTTGCCCTGTCACCGGATGAGCAGTTCTTC.

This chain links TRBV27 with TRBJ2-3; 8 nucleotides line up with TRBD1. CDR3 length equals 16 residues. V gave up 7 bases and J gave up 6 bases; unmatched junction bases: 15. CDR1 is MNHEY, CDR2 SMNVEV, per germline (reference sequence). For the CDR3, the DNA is TGTGCCAGCACCAACCTTCCCCCGCAGGGGGCCGATACGCAGTATTTT. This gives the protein CASTNLPPQGADTQYF.

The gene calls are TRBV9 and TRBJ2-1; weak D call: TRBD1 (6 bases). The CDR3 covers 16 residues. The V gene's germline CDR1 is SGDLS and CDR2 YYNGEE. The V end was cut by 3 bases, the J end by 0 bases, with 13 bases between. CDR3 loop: CASSAGQSSSYNEQFF. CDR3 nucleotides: TGTGCCAGCAGCGCTGGACAGTCCAGCTCCTACAATGAGCAGTTCTTC.

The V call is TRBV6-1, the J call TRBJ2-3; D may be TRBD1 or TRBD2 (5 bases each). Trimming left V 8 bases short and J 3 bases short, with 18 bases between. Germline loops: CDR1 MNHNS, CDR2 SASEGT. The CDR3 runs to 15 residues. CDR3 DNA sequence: TGTGCCAGCCGAGGGGCAGGGATTTTGACAGATACGCAGTATTTT. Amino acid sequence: CASRGAGILTDTQYF.

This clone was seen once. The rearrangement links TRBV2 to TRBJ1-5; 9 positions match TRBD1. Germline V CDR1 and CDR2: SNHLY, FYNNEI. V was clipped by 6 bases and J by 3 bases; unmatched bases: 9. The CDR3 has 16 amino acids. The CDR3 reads CASRKPGQGPNQPQHF. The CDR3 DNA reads TGTGCCAGCAGGAAACCGGGACAGGGCCCCAATCAGCCCCAGCATTTT.

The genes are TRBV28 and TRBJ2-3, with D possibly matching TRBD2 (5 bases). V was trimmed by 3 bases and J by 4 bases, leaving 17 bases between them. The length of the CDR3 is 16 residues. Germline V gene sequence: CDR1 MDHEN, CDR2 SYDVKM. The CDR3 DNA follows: TGTGCCAGCAGTTTGGAAGGCCCCTGGAGGTCAGATACGCAGTATTTT. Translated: CASSLEGPWRSDTQYF.

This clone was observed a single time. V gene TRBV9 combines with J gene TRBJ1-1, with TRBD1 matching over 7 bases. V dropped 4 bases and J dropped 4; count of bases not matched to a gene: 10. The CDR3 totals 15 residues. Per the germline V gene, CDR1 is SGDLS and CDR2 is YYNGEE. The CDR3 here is CASSRTTGTATEAFF. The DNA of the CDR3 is TGTGCCAGCAGCAGAACGACAGGGACGGCCACTGAAGCTTTCTTT. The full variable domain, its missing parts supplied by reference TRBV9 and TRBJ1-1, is DSGVTQTPKHLITATGQRVTLRCSPRSGDLSVYWYQQSLDQGLQFLIQYYNGEERAKGNILERFSAQQFPDLHSELNLSSLELGDSALYFCASSRTTGTATEAFFGQGTRLTVV.

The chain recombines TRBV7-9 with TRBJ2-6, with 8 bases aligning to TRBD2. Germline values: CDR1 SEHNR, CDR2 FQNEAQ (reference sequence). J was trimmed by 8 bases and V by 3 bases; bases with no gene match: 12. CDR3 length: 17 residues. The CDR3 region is CASSLVGRAFLSNVLTF. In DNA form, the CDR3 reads TGTGCCAGCAGCTTGGTCGGGAGGGCCTTTCTATCCAACGTCCTGACTTTC.

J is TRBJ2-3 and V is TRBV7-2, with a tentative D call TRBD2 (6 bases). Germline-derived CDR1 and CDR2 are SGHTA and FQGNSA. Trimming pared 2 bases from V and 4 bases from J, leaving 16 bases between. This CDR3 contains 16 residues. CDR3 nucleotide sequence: TGTGCCAGCAGCTTATCTGGAGGGCCTAGCGCAGATACGCAGTATTTT. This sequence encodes CASSLSGGPSADTQYF. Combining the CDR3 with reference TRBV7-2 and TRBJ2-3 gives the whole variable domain GAGVSQSPSNKVTEKGKDVELRCDPISGHTALYWYRQSLGQGLEFLIYFQGNSAPDKSGLPSDRFSAERTGGSVSTLTIQRTQQEDSAVYLCASSLSGGPSADTQYFGPGTRLTVL.

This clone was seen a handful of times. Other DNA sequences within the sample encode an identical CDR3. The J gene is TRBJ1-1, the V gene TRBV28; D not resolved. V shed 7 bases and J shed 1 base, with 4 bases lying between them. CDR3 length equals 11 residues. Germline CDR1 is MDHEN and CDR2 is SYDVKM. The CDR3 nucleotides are TGTGCCAGCACAGGGAACACTGAAGCTTTCTTT. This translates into CASTGNTEAFF.

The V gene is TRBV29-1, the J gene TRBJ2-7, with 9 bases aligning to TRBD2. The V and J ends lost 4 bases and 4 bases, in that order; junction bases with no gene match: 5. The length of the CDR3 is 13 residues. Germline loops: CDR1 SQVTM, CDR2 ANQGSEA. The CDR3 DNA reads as TGCAGCGTTGGACTAGCGGCCGGGTACGAGCAGTACTTC. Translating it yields CSVGLAAGYEQYF.

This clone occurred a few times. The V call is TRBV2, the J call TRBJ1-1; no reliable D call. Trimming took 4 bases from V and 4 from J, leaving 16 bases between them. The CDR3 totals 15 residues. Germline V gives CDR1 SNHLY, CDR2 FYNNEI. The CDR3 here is CASSVWASKSTEAFF. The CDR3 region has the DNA TGTGCCAGCAGTGTTTGGGCTTCCAAGAGCACTGAAGCTTTCTTT.

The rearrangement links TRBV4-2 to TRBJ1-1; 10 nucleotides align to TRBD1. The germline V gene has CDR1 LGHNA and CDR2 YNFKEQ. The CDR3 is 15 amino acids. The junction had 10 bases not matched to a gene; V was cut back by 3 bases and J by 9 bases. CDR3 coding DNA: TGTGCCAGCAGCCAGGCGCGGACAGGGGGGGCCAAAGCTTTCTTT. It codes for CASSQARTGGAKAFF.

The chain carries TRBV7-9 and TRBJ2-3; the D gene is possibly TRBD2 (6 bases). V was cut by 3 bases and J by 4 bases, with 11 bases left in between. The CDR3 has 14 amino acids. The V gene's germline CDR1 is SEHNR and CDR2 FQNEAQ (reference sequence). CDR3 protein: CASSFGREADTQYF. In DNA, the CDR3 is TGTGCCAGCAGCTTCGGCAGGGAGGCAGATACGCAGTATTTT.